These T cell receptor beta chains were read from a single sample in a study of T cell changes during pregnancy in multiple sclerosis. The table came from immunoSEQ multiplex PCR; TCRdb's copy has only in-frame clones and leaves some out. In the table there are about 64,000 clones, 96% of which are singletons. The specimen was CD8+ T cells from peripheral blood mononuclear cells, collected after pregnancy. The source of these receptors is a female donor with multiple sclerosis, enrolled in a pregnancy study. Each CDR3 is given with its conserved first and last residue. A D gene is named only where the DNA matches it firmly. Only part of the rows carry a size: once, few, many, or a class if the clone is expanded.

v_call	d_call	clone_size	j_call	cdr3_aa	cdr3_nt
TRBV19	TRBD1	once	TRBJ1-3	CASSALPGQGPNTIYF	TGTGCCAGTAGTGCGCTACCGGGACAGGGGCCCAACACCATATATTTT
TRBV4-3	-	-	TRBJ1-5	CASSQDYGVNQPQHF	TGCGCCAGCAGCCAAGATTACGGGGTTAATCAGCCCCAGCATTTT
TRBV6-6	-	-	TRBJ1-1	CASSWTATEAFF	TGTGCCAGCAGTTGGACAGCTACTGAAGCTTTCTTT
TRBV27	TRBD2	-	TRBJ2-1	CASSSGTSPNEQFF	TGTGCCAGCAGTTCCGGGACTAGCCCCAATGAGCAGTTCTTC
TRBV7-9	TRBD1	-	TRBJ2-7	CASSSGTGAKYEQYF	TGTGCCAGCAGCTCGGGGACAGGGGCTAAATACGAGCAGTACTTC
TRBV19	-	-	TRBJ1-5	CASSIDVYSNQPQHF	TGTGCCAGTAGTATAGACGTCTATAGCAATCAGCCCCAGCATTTT
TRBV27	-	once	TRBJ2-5	CASSLGVPETQYF	TGTGCCAGCAGTCTAGGGGTCCCAGAGACCCAGTACTTC
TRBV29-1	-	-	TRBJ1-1	CSVVRQVNTEAFF	TGCAGCGTCGTACGACAGGTGAACACTGAAGCTTTCTTT
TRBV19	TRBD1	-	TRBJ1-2	CASRTGNFGYTF	TGTGCCAGTAGGACAGGGAATTTCGGCTACACCTTC
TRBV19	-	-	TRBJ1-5	CASSVTLGSNQPQHF	TGTGCCAGTAGTGTGACCCTGGGCAGCAATCAGCCCCAGCATTTT
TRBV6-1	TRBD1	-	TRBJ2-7	CASSEGQGVYEQYF	TGTGCCAGCAGTGAGGGACAGGGGGTCTACGAGCAGTACTTC
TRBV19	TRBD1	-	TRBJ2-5	CAVGDRVSPETQYF	TGTGCAGTAGGCGACAGGGTTAGCCCAGAGACCCAGTACTTC
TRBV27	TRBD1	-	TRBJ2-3	CASSLSTPATGTRTDTQYF	TGTGCCAGCAGTTTATCCACTCCGGCGACAGGGACACGCACAGATACGCAGTATTTT
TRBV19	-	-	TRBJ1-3	CASSTFTSPDTIYF	TGTGCCAGTAGTACTTTCACGAGCCCGGACACCATATATTTT
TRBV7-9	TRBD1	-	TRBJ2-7	CASSLRQGPYEQYF	TGTGCCAGCAGCTTAAGACAGGGCCCCTACGAGCAGTACTTC
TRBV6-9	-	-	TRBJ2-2	CASSYLQGGDGNTGELFF	TGTGCCAGCAGTTATCTTCAGGGAGGAGATGGCAACACCGGGGAGCTGTTTTTT
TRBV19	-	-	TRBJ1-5	CASTPQTSNQPQHF	TGTGCCAGTACTCCCCAGACTTCCAATCAGCCCCAGCATTTT
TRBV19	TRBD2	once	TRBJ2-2	CASSIGLAREGIGGELFF	TGTGCCAGTAGTATTGGACTAGCGCGAGAGGGGATTGGCGGGGAGCTGTTTTTT
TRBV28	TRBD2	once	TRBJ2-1	CASSTGLANEQFF	TGTGCCAGCAGCACCGGACTAGCCAATGAGCAGTTCTTC
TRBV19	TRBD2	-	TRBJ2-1	CASRGGSSYNEQFF	TGTGCCAGTAGGGGAGGGAGCTCCTACAATGAGCAGTTCTTC
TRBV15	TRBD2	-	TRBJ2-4	CATSSGLAVAKNIQYF	TGTGCCACCAGCAGCGGACTAGCGGTAGCCAAAAACATTCAGTACTTC
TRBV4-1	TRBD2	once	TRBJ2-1	CASSQFGGGSYNEQFF	TGCGCCAGCAGCCAATTCGGGGGGGGCTCCTACAATGAGCAGTTCTTC
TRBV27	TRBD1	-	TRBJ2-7	CASKIRDRVLEQYF	TGTGCCAGCAAGATCCGGGACAGGGTCTTAGAGCAGTACTTC
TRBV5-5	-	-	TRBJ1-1	CASSLEERTTRYLNTEAFF	TGTGCCAGCAGCTTGGAAGAACGGACTACTAGATACTTGAACACTGAAGCTTTCTTT
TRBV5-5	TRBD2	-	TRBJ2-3	CASSWEGTTDTQYF	TGTGCCAGCAGCTGGGAGGGGACCACAGATACGCAGTATTTT
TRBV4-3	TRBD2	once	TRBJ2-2	CASSQDYAASGFTGELFF	TGCGCCAGCAGCCAAGATTACGCGGCTAGCGGTTTCACCGGGGAGCTGTTTTTT
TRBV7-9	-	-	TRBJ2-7	CASSSLLHSIHNEQYF	TGTGCCAGCAGCTCACTCCTGCACAGTATTCACAACGAGCAGTACTTC
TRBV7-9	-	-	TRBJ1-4	CASSPSAGVTNEKLFF	TGTGCCAGCAGCCCCAGTGCGGGGGTAACTAATGAAAAACTGTTTTTT
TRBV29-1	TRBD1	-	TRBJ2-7	CSVAGTGGAYEQYF	TGCAGCGTTGCCGGGACAGGGGGGGCCTACGAGCAGTACTTC
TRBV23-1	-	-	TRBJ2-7	CASSQAGGYEQYF	TGCGCCAGCAGTCAAGCAGGGGGGTACGAGCAGTACTTC
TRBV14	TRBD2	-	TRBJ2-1	CASSPRLFAGGPVGEQFF	TGTGCCAGCAGCCCCCGCTTATTTGCGGGAGGGCCGGTGGGTGAGCAGTTCTTC
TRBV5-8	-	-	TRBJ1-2	CASSLRGGYTF	TGTGCCAGCAGCTTGAGGGGTGGCTACACCTTC
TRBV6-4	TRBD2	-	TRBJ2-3	CASRDKRDSGNTDTQYF	TGTGCCAGCAGAGACAAAAGGGATAGCGGGAACACAGATACGCAGTATTTT
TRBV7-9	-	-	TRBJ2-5	CASSLPGGRETQYF	TGTGCCAGCAGTCTTCCAGGAGGTCGGGAGACCCAGTACTTC
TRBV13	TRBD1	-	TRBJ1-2	CASREGTAYGYTF	TGTGCCAGCAGGGAGGGGACAGCCTATGGCTACACCTTC
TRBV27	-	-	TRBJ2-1	CASRGPIHEQFF	TGTGCCAGTCGCGGCCCCATCCATGAGCAGTTCTTC
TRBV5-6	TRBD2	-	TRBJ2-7	CASSAWGGYYEQYF	TGTGCCAGCAGCGCCTGGGGGGGGTACTACGAGCAGTACTTC
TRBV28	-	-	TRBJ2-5	CASTQALGGARETQYF	TGTGCCAGCACTCAAGCCTTGGGGGGGGCGAGGGAGACCCAGTACTTC
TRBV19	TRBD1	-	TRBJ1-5	CASSNTGAPGNQPQHF	TGTGCCAGTAGTAATACAGGGGCACCGGGCAATCAGCCCCAGCATTTT
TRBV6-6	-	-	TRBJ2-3	CASSSWSGRDTQYF	TGTGCCAGCAGTTCCTGGAGTGGGAGGGATACGCAGTATTTT
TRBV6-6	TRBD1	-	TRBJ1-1	CASRDRGRTEAFF	TGTGCCAGCAGAGACAGGGGGCGGACTGAAGCTTTCTTT
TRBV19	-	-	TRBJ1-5	CASTVRGNQPQHF	TGTGCCAGCACAGTCAGGGGCAATCAGCCCCAGCATTTT
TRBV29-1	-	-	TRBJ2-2	CSVERGSPRELFF	TGCAGCGTTGAAAGGGGATCCCCCCGGGAGCTGTTTTTT
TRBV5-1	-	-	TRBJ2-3	CASSLGTASTDTQYF	TGCGCCAGCAGCTTGGGGACTGCCAGCACAGATACGCAGTATTTT
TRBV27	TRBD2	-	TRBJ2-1	CASSLGGRATREQFF	TGTGCCAGCAGTTTAGGCGGGAGGGCCACTCGGGAGCAGTTCTTC
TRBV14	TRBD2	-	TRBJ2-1	CASSQDREAGDEQFF	TGTGCCAGCAGCCAAGACCGGGAGGCGGGGGATGAGCAGTTCTTC
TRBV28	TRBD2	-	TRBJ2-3	CASSYESAGVGTDTQYF	TGTGCCAGCAGTTATGAGTCGGCGGGAGTAGGTACAGATACGCAGTATTTT
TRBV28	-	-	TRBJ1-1	CASSLISGNTEAFF	TGTGCCAGCAGTTTAATTTCAGGGAACACTGAAGCTTTCTTT
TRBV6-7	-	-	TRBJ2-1	CASSSRLFF	TGTGCCAGCAGTTCGAGGTTGTTCTTC
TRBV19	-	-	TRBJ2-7	CASSFSGDHEQYF	TGTGCCAGTAGTTTCTCAGGGGACCACGAGCAGTACTTC
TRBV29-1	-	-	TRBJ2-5	CSVAGSGQDGTQYF	TGCAGCGTTGCCGGGAGCGGACAGGATGGGACCCAGTACTTC